What follows describes a single T cell receptor beta chain. The antigen it recognizes is unknown. No quality values exist for individual bases; no much larger clone is one base distant. For sequencing of the TCRbeta CDR3 region, genomic DNA was extracted from the sorted cells. TCRbeta CDR3 regions were sequenced using the immunoSEQ Assay. TCRdb stores this immuneACCESS table with in-frame sequences only. Part of the clones is absent; in the studies checked, under half of the shortfall reflects unresolved V genes, and no reason is known for the rest. Present in this sample are about 62,000 clones, 79% of which were seen just once. Jointly, the top ten make up 9.5% to 13% of the sample. The trial excluded patients who had a history of autoimmune disease or were on systemic immunosuppression. Peripheral blood for TCR sequencing was collected from all dose cohorts at baseline, on cycle 4 day 1, and on cycle 7 day 1. The samples were drawn from a first-in-human, open-label, multicenter phase I dose-escalation trial of ivuxolimab. Adults with locally advanced or metastatic melanoma, renal cell, hepatocellular, or head and neck squamous cell carcinoma were enrolled in the trial. Before TCR sequencing, CD4+ T cells and CD8+ T cells from peripheral blood were sorted into separate populations.

The CDR3 contains 15 residues, cysteine and phenylalanine counted. The DNA shown is the 45-base CDR3, in frame from base 1. Relative to germline, V is 0 bases shorter and J is 2 bases shorter, with 10 bases between their ends. The sample is drawn from a study of OX40 agonist ivuxolimab in advanced cancers. At the level of the whole study: The costimulatory receptor OX40 (CD134) was targeted by ivuxolimab, a fully human IgG2 agonistic monoclonal antibody. Of the roughly 52 dose-escalation patients, hepatocellular carcinoma was present in some 19, melanoma in roughly 15, renal cell carcinoma in 9 and head and neck cancer in 9. Partial responses occurred in three dose-escalation patients, of whom one had hepatocellular carcinoma and two had cutaneous melanoma. Intravenous ivuxolimab was administered to patients every 2 weeks at six dose levels: 0.01, 0.1, 0.3, 1.5, 3 and 10 mg/kg. Prior anti-PD-1, anti-PD-L1 or anti-CTLA-4 therapy was permitted, and approximately 40% of dose-escalation patients had received checkpoint inhibitors. Peripheral TCRbeta sequencing aimed to test whether ivuxolimab altered TCR sequence diversity and caused clonal T-cell expansion. The paper describes the monotherapy dose-escalation part (N = 52 patients) of the phase I trial of ivuxolimab. The dose-escalation cohort was around 84% male with a mean age of approximately 60 years, ranging from roughly 23 to 79. Study-level results and caveats: At doses of 0.1 to 3.0 mg/kg, clonal expansion of both CD4+ and CD8+ T cells in blood was seen between baseline and week 6. Antigen specificity was not determined for the clonally expanded peripheral T cells. After ivuxolimab, CD8+ T cells had more expanded clones than CD4+ T cells on average. In the 0.1-3.0 mg/kg groups, partial responders were among the patients with the lowest normalized peripheral clonal expansion, particularly in CD8+ T cells. Low levels of normalized T-cell clonal expansion were also seen in some patients who did not respond.

The TCR comes from an adult with an advanced solid tumor such as melanoma, head and neck, liver or kidney cancer. The sample here was CD4+ or CD8+ T cells sorted from blood, taken in a trial of the OX40 agonist ivuxolimab. The receptor chain draws on TRBV5-3 and TRBJ2-3; TRBD2 could be the D gene, as 6 bases match. TRBV5-3 is an open reading frame whose function is uncertain. In nucleotide form, the sequence is TGTGCCAGAAGCTTGGAGGCGGGGATCACAGATACGCAGTATTTT. Its translation is CARSLEAGITDTQYF.